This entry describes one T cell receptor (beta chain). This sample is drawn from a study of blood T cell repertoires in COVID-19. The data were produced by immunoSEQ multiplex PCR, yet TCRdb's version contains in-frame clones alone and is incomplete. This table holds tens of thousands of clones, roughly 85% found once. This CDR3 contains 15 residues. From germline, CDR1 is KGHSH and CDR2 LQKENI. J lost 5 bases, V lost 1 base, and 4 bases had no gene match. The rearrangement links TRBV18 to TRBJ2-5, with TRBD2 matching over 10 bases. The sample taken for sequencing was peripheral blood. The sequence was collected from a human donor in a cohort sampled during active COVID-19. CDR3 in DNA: TGTGCCAGCTCACCACGGGTAGCGGGAGGTGAGACCCAGTACTTC. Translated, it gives CASSPRVAGGETQYF.